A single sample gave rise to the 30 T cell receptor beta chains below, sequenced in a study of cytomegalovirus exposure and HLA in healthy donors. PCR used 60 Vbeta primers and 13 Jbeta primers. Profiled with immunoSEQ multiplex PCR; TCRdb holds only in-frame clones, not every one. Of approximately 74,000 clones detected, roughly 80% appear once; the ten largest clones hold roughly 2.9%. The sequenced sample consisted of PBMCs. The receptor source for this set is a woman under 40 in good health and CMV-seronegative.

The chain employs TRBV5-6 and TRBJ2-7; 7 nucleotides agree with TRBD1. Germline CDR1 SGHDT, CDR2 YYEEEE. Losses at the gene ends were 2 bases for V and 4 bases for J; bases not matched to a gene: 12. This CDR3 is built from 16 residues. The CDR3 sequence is CASSFNGRGISYEQYF. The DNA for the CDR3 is TGTGCCAGCAGCTTTAATGGCAGGGGGATTTCTTACGAGCAGTACTTC.

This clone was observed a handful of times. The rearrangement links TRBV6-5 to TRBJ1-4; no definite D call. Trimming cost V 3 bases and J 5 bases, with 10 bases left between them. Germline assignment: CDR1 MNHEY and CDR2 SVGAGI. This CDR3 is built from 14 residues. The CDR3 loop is CASSYLTGNEKLFF. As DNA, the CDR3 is TGTGCCAGCAGTTATCTGACGGGGAATGAAAAACTGTTTTTT.

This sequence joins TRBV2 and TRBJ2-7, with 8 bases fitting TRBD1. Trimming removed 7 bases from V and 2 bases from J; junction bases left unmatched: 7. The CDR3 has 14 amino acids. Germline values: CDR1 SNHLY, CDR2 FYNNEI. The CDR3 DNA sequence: TGTGCCAGCAAAGGTTTGGGACAGGCCTACGAGCAGTACTTC. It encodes CASKGLGQAYEQYF.

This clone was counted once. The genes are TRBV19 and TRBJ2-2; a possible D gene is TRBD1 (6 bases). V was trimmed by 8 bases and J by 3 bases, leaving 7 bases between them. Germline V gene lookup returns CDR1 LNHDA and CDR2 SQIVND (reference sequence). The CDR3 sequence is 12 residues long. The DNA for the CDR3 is TGTGCCAGTGAGGGGGACACCGGGGAGCTGTTTTTT. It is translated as CASEGDTGELFF. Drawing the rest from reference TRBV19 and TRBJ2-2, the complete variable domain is DGGITQSPKYLFRKEGQNVTLSCEQNLNHDAMYWYRQDPGQGLRLIYYSQIVNDFQKGDIAEGYSVSREKKESFPLTVTSAQKNPTAFYLCASEGDTGELFFGEGSRLTVL.

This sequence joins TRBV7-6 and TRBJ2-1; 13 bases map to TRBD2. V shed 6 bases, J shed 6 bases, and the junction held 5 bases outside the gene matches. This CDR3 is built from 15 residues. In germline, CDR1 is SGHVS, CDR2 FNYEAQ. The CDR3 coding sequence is TGTGCCAGCAGTCCACTAGCGGGGGGGGGCAATGAGCAGTTCTTC. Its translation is CASSPLAGGGNEQFF.

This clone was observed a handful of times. The CDR3 DNA reads as TGTGCCAGCATACCCGGGACAGGGGAGAATCAGCCCCAGCATTTT. Amino acids: CASIPGTGENQPQHF. The rearrangement joins TRBV19 to TRBJ1-5; 10 bases map to TRBD1. V was pared by 9 bases and J by 4 bases, with 9 bases of the junction left unmatched. The CDR3 is 15 residues long. Germline V gene data show CDR1 as LNHDA and CDR2 as SQIVND (reference sequence).

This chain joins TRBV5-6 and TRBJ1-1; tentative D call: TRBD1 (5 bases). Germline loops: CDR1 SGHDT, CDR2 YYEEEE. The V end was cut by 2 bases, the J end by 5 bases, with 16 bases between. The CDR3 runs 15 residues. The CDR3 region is CASSFDSGRATEAFF. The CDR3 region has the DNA TGTGCCAGCAGCTTTGATTCGGGCAGGGCGACTGAAGCTTTCTTT.

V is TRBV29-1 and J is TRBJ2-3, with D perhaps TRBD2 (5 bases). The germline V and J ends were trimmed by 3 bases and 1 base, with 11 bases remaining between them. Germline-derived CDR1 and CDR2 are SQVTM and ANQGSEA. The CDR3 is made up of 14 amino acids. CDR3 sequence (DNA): TGCAGCGTTGATCGGGATTCAGGCACAGATACGCAGTATTTT. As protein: CSVDRDSGTDTQYF.

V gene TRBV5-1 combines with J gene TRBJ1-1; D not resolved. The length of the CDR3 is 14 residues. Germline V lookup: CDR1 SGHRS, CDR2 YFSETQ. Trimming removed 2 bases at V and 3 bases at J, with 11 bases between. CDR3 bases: TGCGCCAGCAGCTTCAGCGGGTCGGACACTGAAGCTTTCTTT. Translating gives CASSFSGSDTEAFF.

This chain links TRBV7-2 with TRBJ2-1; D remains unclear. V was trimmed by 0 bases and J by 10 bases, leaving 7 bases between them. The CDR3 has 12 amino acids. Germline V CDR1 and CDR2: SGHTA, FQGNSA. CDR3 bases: TGTGCCAGCAGCTTAGCGTCTCTAGAGCAGTTCTTC. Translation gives CASSLASLEQFF.

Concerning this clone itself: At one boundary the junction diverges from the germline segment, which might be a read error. The CDR3 loop is CAWSGVQGWPQMF. As DNA, the CDR3 is TGTGCCTGGAGTGGAGTACAGGGATGGCCCCAGATGTTT. The gene calls are TRBV30 and TRBJ1-4, with D perhaps TRBD1 (6 bases). The germline CDR1 and CDR2 sequences are GTSNPN and SVGIG (reference sequence). This CDR3 spans 13 amino acids.

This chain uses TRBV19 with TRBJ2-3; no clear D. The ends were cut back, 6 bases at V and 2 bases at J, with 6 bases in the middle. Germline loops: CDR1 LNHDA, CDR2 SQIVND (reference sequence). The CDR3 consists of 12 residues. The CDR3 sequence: CASSRYTDTQYF. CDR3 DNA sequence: TGTGCCAGTAGCCGTTACACAGATACGCAGTATTTT.

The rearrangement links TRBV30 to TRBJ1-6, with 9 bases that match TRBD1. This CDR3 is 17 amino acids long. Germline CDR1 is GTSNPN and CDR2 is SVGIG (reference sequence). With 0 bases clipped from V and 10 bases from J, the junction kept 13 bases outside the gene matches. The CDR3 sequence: CAWSVGLGQGFRSPLHF. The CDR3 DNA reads TGTGCCTGGAGTGTCGGTCTAGGACAGGGGTTTAGGTCACCCCTCCACTTT.

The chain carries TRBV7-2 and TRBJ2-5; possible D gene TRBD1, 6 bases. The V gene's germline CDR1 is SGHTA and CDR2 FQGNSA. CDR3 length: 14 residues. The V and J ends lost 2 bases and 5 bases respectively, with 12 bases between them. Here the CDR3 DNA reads TGTGCCAGCAGCTTACAGGGGAGTCGGGAGACCCAGTACTTC. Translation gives CASSLQGSRETQYF. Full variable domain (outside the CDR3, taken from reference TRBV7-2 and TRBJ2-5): GAGVSQSPSNKVTEKGKDVELRCDPISGHTALYWYRQSLGQGLEFLIYFQGNSAPDKSGLPSDRFSAERTGGSVSTLTIQRTQQEDSAVYLCASSLQGSRETQYFGPGTRLLVL.

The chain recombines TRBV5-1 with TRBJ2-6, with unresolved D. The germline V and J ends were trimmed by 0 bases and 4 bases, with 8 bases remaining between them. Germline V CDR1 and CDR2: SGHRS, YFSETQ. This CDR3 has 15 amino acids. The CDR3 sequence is CASSLAGSGANVLTF. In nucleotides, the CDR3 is TGCGCCAGCAGCTTGGCCGGGTCCGGGGCCAACGTCCTGACTTTC. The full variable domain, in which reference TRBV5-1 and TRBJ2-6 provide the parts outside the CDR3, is KAGVTQTPRYLIKTRGQQVTLSCSPISGHRSVSWYQQTPGQGLQFLFEYFSETQRNKGNFPGRFSGRQFSNSRSEMNVSTLELGDSALYLCASSLAGSGANVLTFGAGSRLTVL.

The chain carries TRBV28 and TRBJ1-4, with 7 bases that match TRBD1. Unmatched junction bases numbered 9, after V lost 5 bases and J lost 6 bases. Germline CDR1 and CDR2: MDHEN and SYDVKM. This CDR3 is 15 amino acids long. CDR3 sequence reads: CASSVPQGWDEKLFF. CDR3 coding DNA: TGTGCCAGCAGTGTACCACAGGGGTGGGATGAAAAACTGTTTTTT.

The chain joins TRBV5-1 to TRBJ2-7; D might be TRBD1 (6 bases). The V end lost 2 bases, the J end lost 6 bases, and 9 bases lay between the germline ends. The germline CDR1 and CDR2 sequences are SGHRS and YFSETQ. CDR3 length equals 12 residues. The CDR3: CASSFTGREQYF. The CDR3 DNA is TGCGCCAGCAGCTTTACAGGGCGCGAGCAGTACTTC.

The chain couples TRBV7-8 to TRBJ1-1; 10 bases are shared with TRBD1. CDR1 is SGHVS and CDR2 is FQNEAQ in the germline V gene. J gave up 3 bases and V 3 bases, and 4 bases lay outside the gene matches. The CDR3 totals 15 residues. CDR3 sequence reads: CASSFYGQGDTEAFF. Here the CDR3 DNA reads TGTGCCAGCAGCTTTTATGGACAGGGGGACACTGAAGCTTTCTTT.

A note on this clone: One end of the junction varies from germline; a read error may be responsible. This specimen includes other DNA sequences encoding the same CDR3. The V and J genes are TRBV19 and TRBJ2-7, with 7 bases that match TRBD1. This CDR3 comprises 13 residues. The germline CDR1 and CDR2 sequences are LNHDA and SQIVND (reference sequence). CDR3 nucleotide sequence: TGCGCCAGTAGTGGCAGGGGGTCCTACGAGCAGTACTTC. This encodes CASSGRGSYEQYF.

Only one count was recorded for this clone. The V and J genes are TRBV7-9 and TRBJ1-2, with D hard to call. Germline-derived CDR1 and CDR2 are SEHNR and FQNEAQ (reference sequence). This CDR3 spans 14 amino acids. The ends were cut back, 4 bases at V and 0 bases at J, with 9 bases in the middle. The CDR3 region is CASSSGYTNYGYTF. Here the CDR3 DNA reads TGTGCCAGCAGCTCAGGATACACTAACTATGGCTACACCTTC.

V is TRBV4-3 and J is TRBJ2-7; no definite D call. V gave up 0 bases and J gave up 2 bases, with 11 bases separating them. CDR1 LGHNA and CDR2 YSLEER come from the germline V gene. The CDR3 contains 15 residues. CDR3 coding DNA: TGCGCCAGCAGCCAAGATAGGCCGGGTGCCTACGAGCAGTACTTC. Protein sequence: CASSQDRPGAYEQYF.

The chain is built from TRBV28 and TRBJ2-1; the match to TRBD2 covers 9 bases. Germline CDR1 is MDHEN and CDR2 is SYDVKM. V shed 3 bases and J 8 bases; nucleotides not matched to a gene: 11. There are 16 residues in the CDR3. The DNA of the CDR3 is TGTGCCAGCAGTTTGGGCGGGGGGGCCAATATCTATGAGCAGTTCTTC. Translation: CASSLGGGANIYEQFF.

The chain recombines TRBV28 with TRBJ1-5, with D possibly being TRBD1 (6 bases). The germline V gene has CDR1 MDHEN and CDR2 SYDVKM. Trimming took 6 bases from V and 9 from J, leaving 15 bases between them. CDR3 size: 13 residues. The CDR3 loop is CASRTRTVLPQHF. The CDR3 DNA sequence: TGTGCCAGCAGGACCCGGACAGTCTTGCCCCAGCATTTT.

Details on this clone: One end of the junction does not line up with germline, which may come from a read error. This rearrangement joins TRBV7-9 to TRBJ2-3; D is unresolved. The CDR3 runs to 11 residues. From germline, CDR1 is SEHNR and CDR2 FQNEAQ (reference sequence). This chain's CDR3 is CSSSQADTQYF. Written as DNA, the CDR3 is TGTTCCAGCAGCCAGGCAGATACGCAGTATTTT.

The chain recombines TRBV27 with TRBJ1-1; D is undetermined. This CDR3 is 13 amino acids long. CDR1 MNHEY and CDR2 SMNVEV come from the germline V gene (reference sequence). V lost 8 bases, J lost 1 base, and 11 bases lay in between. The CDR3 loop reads CASARRGNTEAFF. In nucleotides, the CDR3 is TGTGCCAGCGCGCGGCGGGGGAACACTGAAGCTTTCTTT.

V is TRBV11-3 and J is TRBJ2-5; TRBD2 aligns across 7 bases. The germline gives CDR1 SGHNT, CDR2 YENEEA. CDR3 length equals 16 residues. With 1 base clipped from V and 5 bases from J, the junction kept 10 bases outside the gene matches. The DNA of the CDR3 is TGTGCCAGCAGCTTAGTGGGGGGGAACGGTAGGGAGACCCAGTACTTC. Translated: CASSLVGGNGRETQYF.

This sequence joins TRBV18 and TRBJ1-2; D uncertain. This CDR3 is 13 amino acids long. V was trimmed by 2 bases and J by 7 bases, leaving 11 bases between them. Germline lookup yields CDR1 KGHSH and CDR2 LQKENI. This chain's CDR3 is CASSPNEEAGYTF. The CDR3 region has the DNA TGTGCCAGCTCACCAAACGAGGAGGCTGGCTACACCTTC.

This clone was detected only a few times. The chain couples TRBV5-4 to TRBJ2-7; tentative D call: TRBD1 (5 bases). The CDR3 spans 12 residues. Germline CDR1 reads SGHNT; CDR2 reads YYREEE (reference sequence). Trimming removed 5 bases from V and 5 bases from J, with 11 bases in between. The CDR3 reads CASRTESDEQYF. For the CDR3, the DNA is TGTGCCAGCAGGACAGAATCTGACGAGCAGTACTTC.

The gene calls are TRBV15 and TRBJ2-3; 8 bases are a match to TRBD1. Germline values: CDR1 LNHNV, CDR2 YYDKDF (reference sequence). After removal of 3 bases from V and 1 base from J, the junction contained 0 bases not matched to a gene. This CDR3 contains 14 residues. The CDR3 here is CATSRDRGTDTQYF. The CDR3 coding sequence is TGTGCCACCAGCAGGGACAGGGGCACAGATACGCAGTATTTT.

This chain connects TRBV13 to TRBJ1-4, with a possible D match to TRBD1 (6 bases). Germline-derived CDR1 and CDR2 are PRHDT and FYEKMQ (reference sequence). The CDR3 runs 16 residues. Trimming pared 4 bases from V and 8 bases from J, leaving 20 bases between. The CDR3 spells CASSSQGWGGEEKLFF. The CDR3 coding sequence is TGTGCCAGCAGCTCACAGGGATGGGGTGGAGAGGAAAAACTGTTTTTT.